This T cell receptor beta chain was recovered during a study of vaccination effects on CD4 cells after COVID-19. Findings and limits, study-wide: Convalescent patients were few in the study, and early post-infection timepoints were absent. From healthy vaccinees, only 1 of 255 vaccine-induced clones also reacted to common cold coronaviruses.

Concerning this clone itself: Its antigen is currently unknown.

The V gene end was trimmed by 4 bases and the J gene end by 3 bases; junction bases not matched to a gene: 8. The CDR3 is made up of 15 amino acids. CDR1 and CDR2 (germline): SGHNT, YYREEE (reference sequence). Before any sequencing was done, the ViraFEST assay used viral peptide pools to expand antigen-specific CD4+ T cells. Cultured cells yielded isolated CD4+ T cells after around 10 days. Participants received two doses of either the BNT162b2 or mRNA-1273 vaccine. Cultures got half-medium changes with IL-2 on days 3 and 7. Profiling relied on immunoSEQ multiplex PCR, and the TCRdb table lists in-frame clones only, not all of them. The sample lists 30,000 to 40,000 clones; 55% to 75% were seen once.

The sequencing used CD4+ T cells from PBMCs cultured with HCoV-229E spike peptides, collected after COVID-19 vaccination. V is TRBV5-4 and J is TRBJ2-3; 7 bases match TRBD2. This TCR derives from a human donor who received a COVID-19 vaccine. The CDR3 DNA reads TGTGCCAGCAGCCCTACGCTAGCGGTAACAGATACGCAGTATTTT. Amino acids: CASSPTLAVTDTQYF.